This TCR beta chain emerged from a study of regulatory T cells in long-lasting Graves disease. Regarding the study as a whole: Persistent Graves' patients showed less TCR diversity than newly diagnosed ones.

Time point given: newly diagnosed GD, antithyroid drugs for less than 3 months. Extracted RNA from PBMCs served as the source of the TCR library. V was trimmed by 4 bases and J by 1 base, leaving 10 bases between them. CDR1 and CDR2 (germline): DFQATT, SNEGSKA (reference sequence). The CDR3 runs to 14 residues. To make TCR beta libraries, researchers used iRepertoire HTBI primers and Arm-PCR of CDR3 regions. One entry per CDR3 protein results from TCRdb running MiXCR on the multiplex PCR reads. The data show 550,000 to 600,000 distinct CDR3 sequences, 15% to 20% seen once. This clonotype was counted many times. Its target is unknown. Separately, the same data were catalogued under a study of T cells in Graves' hyperthyroidism and ophthalmopathy. That work states: In the first-round RT-PCR of the TCR CDR3, the HTBI primer set was used. A 13 V-J model separated ophthalmopathy from stable hyperthyroidism.

Sequenced material: peripheral blood mononuclear cells (PBMCs), taken at new diagnosis, from a patient treated with antithyroid drugs. The TCR originated in a man in his late teens or twenties with Graves disease. The chain carries TRBV20-1 and TRBJ2-2; the D gene is possibly TRBD2 (6 bases). CDR3 coding DNA: TGCAGTGCTACGGGACTCGGGAACACCGGGGAGCTGTTTTTT. As protein: CSATGLGNTGELFF.